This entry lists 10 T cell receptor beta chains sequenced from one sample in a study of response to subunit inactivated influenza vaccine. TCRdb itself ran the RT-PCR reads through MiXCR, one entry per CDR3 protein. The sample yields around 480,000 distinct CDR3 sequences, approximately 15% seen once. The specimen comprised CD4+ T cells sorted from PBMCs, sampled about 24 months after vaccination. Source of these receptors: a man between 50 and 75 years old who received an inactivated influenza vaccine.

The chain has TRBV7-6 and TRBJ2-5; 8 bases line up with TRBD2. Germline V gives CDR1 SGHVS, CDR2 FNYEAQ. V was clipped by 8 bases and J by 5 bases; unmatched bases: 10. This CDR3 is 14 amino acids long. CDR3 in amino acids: CASAMKAGGETQYF. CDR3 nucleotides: TGTGCCAGCGCAATGAAGGCGGGAGGCGAGACCCAGTACTTC.

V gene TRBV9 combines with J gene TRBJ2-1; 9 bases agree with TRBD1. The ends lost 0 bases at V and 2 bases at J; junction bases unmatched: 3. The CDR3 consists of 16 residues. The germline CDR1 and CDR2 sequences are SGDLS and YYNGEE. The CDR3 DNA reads TGTGCCAGCAGCGTAGCGGGACAGGGTACCTACAATGAGCAGTTCTTC. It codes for CASSVAGQGTYNEQFF.

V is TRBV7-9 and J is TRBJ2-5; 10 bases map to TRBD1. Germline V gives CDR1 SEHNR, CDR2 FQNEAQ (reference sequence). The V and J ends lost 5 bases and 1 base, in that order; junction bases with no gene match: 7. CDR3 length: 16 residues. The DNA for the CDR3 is TGTGCCAGCAGCACCCGGACAGGGGGATTCCAAGAGACCCAGTACTTC. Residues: CASSTRTGGFQETQYF. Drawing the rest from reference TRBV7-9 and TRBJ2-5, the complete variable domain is DTGVSQNPRHKITKRGQNVTFRCDPISEHNRLYWYRQTLGQGPEFLTYFQNEAQLEKSRLLSDRFSAERPKGSFSTLEIQRTEQGDSAMYLCASSTRTGGFQETQYFGPGTRLLVL.

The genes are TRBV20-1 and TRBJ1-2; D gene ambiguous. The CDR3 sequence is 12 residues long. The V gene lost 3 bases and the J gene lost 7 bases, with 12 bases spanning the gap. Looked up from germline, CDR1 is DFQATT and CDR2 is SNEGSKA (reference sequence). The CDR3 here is CSASENMVGYTF. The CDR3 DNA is TGCAGTGCTAGCGAGAATATGGTTGGCTACACCTTC.

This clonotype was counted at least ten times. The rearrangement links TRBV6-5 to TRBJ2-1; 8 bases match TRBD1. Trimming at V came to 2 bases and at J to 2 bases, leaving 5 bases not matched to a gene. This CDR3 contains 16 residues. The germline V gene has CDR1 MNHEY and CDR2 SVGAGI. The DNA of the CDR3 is TGTGCCAGCAGTTACCCCGGGACAGGTGCCTACAATGAGCAGTTCTTC. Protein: CASSYPGTGAYNEQFF.

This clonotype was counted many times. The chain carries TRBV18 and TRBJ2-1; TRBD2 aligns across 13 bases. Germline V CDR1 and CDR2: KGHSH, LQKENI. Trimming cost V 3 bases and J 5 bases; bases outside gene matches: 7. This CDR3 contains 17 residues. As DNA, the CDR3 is TGTGCCAGCTCACCGTTACTAGCGGGAGGGCTACACAATGAGCAGTTCTTC. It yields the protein CASSPLLAGGLHNEQFF.

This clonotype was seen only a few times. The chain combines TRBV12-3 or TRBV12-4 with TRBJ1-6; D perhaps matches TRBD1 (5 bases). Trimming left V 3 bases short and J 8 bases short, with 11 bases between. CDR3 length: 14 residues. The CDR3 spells CASSLASRDSPLHF. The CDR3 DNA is TGTGCCAGCAGTTTGGCGTCCAGGGATTCACCCCTCCACTTT.

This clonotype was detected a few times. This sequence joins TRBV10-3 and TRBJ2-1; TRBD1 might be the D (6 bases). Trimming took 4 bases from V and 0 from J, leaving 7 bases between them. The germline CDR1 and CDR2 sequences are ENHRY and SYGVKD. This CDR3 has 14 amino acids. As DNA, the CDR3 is TGTGCCATCAGTGCAGGGGTCTCCTACAATGAGCAGTTCTTC. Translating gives CAISAGVSYNEQFF.

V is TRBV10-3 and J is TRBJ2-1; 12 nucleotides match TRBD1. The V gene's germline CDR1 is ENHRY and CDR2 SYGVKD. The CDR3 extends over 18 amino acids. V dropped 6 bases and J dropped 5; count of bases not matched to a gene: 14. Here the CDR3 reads CAIRAGTGGGGYHNEQFF. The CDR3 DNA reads TGTGCCATCAGGGCCGGGACAGGGGGCGGCGGGTACCACAATGAGCAGTTCTTC.

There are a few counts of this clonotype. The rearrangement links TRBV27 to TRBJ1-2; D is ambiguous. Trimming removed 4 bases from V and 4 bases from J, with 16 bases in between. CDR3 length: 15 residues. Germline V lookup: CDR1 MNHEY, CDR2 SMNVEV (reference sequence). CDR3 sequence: CASSSPGRSIYGYTF. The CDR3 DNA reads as TGTGCCAGCAGTTCTCCCGGAAGGTCGATCTATGGCTACACCTTC.